The 9 T cell receptor beta chains below were found in one sample sequenced in a study of a mutant IDH1 vaccine in newly diagnosed glioma (dated by TCRdb to the early 2020s). Interpreted using the paper, the time point label stands for: week 5, during vaccination. Every vaccine dose consisted of 300 ug of a 20-mer mutant IDH1 peptide in Montanide, administered subcutaneously together with topical imiquimod. Their antigen targets remain unknown. Receptor libraries were prepared by the immunoSEQ multiplex PCR assay. TCRdb mirrors the immuneACCESS table, restricted to in-frame sequences. Some clones are absent from its copies; in checked studies, under half trace to an unresolved V gene, and the reason for the others is unknown. Within this sample are roughly 39,000 clones, with 70% to 90% of them counted one time only. In total, the top ten clones hold over 1.5% of the sample. The specimen comprised PBMCs, sampled from a glioma patient whose treatment included an IDH1 peptide vaccine. The receptors come from a middle-aged man with glioma.

The rearrangement joins TRBV27 to TRBJ1-4; D not resolved. The CDR3 totals 11 residues. From germline, CDR1 is MNHEY and CDR2 SMNVEV (reference sequence). The V end lost 8 bases, the J end lost 8 bases, and 9 bases lay between the germline ends. This CDR3 is CASGRREKLFF. As DNA, the CDR3 is TGTGCCAGCGGAAGGAGGGAAAAACTGTTTTTT. Together with reference TRBV27 and TRBJ1-4, the CDR3 gives the full variable domain: EAQVTQNPRYLITVTGKKLTVTCSQNMNHEYMSWYRQDPGLGLRQIYYSMNVEVTDKGDVPEGYKVSRKEKRNFPLILESPSPNQTSLYFCASGRREKLFFGSGTQLSVL.

The rearrangement joins TRBV27 to TRBJ2-7; 8 bases align to TRBD1. The germline V gene encodes CDR1 MNHEY and CDR2 SMNVEV (reference sequence). CDR3 length: 16 amino acids. V shed 2 bases and J 0 bases; nucleotides not matched to a gene: 6. The CDR3 DNA follows: TGTGCCAGCAGTTTAAGGGCAGGGGGCCCCTCCTACGAGCAGTACTTC. Translated, it gives CASSLRAGGPSYEQYF.

This clone was observed a few times. At one end, the junction sequence differs from germline, possibly due to a read error. V is TRBV5-6 and J is TRBJ1-1; 8 bases align to TRBD1. Per the germline V gene, CDR1 is SGHDT and CDR2 is YYEEEE. This CDR3 comprises 13 residues. The DNA for the CDR3 is TGTGCCAGCAGCTTGGGACAGGGGTCGAGGGTAGACTTT. The encoded protein is CASSLGQGSRVDF.

The chain uses TRBV9 and TRBJ2-2; 7 bases are a match to TRBD2. Per germline, CDR1 SGDLS and CDR2 YYNGEE. The length of the CDR3 is 14 residues. V shed 2 bases and J 7 bases; nucleotides not matched to a gene: 5. The CDR3 reads CASSVLGEGGELFF. In nucleotides, the CDR3 is TGTGCCAGCAGCGTTTTGGGGGAGGGCGGGGAGCTGTTTTTT.

V usage is TRBV7-6 and J usage is TRBJ1-2; D may be TRBD1 (5 bases). There are 15 residues in the CDR3. The V and J ends lost 5 bases and 4 bases respectively, with 17 bases between them. CDR1 and CDR2 (germline): SGHVS, FNYEAQ. The CDR3 here is CASSVGPTTPYGYTF. In nucleotides, the CDR3 is TGTGCCAGCAGCGTGGGACCCACTACCCCCTATGGCTACACCTTC.

This chain connects TRBV7-6 to TRBJ2-5, with TRBD1 matching 7 bases. The germline gives CDR1 SGHVS, CDR2 FNYEAQ. With 5 bases clipped from V and 2 bases from J, the junction kept 5 bases outside the gene matches. The CDR3 is 14 residues long. CDR3 sequence (DNA): TGTGCCAGCAGCCTCGGGACAGCTCAAGAGACCCAGTACTTC. Translation: CASSLGTAQETQYF.

The rearrangement links TRBV9 to TRBJ2-7; a possible D gene is TRBD2 (6 bases). Trimming removed 2 bases at V and 6 bases at J, with 12 bases between. The CDR3 contains 13 residues. The germline V gene has CDR1 SGDLS and CDR2 YYNGEE. The CDR3 sequence is CASSVNSGSEQYF. The CDR3 DNA reads as TGTGCCAGCAGCGTCAACTCCGGGAGCGAGCAGTACTTC.

The V call is TRBV10-3, the J call TRBJ2-1; 10 nucleotides align to TRBD2. The CDR3 length is 13 residues. Germline V lookup: CDR1 ENHRY, CDR2 SYGVKD. V lost 6 bases, J lost 7 bases, and 3 bases stayed unmatched. CDR3 sequence reads: CAIRETSGNEQFF. CDR3 in DNA: TGTGCCATCAGAGAGACTAGCGGGAATGAGCAGTTCTTC.

This chain uses TRBV6-5 with TRBJ1-6; 9 bases map to TRBD1. Germline CDR1 and CDR2: MNHEY and SVGAGI. With V trimmed by 3 bases and J by 6 bases, 6 bases remained unmatched. The CDR3 spans 16 residues. Written as DNA, the CDR3 is TGTGCCAGCAGTTATCTACAGGGGGCGAGTAATTCACCCCTCCACTTT. Protein product: CASSYLQGASNSPLHF.